This TCR beta chain originates from a study of CD8 T cells in ankylosing spondylitis. Study-wide points: Roughly eight highly homologous variants made up a TCR beta motif, and this motif appeared characteristic of ankylosing spondylitis blood. Disease-linked clones reportedly concentrated significantly in matched ankylosing spondylitis synovial fluid.

This CDR3 is 13 amino acids long. Trimming stripped 4 bases from V and 5 bases from J, with 11 bases between. Germline CDR1 reads LGHDT; CDR2 reads YNNKEL (reference sequence). This clonotype was counted between two and nine times. Antigen: not known. Construction of TCR beta libraries was performed using quantitative 5'-RACE with molecular barcodes. TCRdb passed the 5' RACE reads through MiXCR, listing each CDR3 protein once. The data show 150,000 to 200,000 distinct CDR3 sequences, around 19% seen once. Specimen: blood, either unsorted or a sorted T cell fraction (not recorded which). This receptor was obtained from a male donor with ankylosing spondylitis or in good health (not recorded which). This chain joins TRBV3-1 and TRBJ2-5; D unclear. CDR3 bases: TGTGCCAGCAGCCGAGGAGTCCGGGAGACCCAGTACTTC. Protein sequence: CASSRGVRETQYF.